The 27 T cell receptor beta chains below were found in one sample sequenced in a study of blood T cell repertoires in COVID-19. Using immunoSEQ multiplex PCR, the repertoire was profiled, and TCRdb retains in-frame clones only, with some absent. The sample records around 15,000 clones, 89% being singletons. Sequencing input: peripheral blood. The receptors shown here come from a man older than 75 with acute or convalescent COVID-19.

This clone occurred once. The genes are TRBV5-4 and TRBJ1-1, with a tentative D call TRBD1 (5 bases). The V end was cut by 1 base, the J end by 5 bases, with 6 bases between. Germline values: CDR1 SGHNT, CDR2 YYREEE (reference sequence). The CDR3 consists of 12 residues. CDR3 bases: TGTGCCAGCAGCTTGAAGGGGACTGAAGCTTTCTTT. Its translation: CASSLKGTEAFF.

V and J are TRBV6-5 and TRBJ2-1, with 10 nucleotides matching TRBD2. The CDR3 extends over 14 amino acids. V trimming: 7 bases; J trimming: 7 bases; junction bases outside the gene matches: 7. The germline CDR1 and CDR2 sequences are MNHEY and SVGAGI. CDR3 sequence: CASTEVAGGNEQFF. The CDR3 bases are TGTGCCAGCACCGAAGTAGCGGGAGGAAATGAGCAGTTCTTC.

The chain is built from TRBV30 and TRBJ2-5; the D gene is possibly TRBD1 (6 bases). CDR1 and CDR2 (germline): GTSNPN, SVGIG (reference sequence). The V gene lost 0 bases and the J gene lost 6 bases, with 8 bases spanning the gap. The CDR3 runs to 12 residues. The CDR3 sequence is CAWSVQGKTQYF. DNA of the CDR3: TGTGCCTGGAGTGTACAGGGAAAGACCCAGTACTTC.

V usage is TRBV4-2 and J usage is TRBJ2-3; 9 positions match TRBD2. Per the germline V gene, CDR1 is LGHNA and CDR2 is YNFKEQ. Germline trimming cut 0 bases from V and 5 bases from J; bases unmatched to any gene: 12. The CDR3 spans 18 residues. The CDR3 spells CASSQDPPVSGGLDTQYF. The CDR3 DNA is TGTGCCAGCAGCCAAGATCCCCCGGTTAGCGGGGGCCTAGATACGCAGTATTTT.

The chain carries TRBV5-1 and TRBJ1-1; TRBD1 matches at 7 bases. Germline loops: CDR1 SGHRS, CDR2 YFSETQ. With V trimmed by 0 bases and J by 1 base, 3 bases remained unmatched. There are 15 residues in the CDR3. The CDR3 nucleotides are TGCGCCAGCAGCTTGGGACAGGGCACGAACACTGAAGCTTTCTTT. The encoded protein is CASSLGQGTNTEAFF.

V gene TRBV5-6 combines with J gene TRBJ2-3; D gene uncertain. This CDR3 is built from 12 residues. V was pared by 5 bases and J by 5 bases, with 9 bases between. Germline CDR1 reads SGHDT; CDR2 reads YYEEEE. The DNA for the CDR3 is TGTGCCAGCAGTTCGTCAGAAGATACGCAGTATTTT. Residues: CASSSSEDTQYF. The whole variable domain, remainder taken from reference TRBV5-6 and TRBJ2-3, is DAGVTQSPTHLIKTRGQQVTLRCSPKSGHDTVSWYQQALGQGPQFIFQYYEEEERQRGNFPDRFSGHQFPNYSSELNVNALLLGDSALYLCASSSSEDTQYFGPGTRLTVL.

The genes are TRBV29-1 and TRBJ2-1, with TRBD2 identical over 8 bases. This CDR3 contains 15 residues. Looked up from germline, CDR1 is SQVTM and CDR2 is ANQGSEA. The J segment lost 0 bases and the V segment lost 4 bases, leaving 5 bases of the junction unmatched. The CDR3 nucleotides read TGCAGCGTTGGCGGCGGGGGGCTCTCCTACAATGAGCAGTTCTTC. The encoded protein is CSVGGGGLSYNEQFF.

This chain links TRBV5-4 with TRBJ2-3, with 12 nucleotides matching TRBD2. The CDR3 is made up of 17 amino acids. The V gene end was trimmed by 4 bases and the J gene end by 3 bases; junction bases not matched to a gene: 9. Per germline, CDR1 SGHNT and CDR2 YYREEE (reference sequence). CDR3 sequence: CASSGTSGGLSTDTQYF. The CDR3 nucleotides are TGTGCCAGCAGCGGAACTAGCGGGGGGCTTAGTACAGATACGCAGTATTTT.

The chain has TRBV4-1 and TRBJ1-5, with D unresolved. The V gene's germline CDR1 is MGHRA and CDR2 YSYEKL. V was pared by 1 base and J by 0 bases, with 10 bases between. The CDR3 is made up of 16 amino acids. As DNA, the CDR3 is TGCGCCAGCAGCCAAGGGGGAGACTATAGCAATCAGCCCCAGCATTTT. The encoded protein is CASSQGGDYSNQPQHF.

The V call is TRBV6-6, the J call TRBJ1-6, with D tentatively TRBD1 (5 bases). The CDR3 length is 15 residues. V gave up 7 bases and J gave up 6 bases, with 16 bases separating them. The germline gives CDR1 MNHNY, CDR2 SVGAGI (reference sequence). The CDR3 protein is CASNQEGLTNSPLHF. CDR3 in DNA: TGTGCCAGCAACCAAGAGGGACTGACTAATTCACCCCTCCACTTT.

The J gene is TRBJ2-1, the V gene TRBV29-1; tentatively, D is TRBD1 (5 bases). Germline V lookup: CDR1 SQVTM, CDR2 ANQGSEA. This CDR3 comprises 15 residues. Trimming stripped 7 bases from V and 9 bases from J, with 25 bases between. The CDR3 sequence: CSGGRYEVQGSEQFF. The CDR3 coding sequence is TGCAGCGGTGGGCGGTACGAGGTTCAGGGTTCTGAGCAGTTCTTC.

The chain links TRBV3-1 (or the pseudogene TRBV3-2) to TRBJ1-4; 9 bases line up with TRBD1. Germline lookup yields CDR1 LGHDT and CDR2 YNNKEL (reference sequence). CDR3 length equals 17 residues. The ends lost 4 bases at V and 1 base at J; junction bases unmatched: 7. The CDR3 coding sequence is TGTGCCAGCAGCCCAGTCCCGGGACAGGGAACTAATGAAAAACTGTTTTTT. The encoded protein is CASSPVPGQGTNEKLFF.

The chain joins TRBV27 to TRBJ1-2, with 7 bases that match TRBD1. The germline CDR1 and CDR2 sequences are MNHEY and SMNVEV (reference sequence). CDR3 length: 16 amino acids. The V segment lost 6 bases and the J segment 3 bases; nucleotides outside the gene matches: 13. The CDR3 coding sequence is TGTGCCAGCAGCCCGTGGAGACAGGGCGGTGACTATGGCTACACCTTC. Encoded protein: CASSPWRQGGDYGYTF.

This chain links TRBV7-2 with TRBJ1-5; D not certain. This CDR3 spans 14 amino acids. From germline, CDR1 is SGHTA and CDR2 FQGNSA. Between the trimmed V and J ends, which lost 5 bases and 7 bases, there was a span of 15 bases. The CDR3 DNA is TGTGCCAGCAGCGTCTACAGTCCTCGGCAGCCCCAGCATTTT. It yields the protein CASSVYSPRQPQHF.

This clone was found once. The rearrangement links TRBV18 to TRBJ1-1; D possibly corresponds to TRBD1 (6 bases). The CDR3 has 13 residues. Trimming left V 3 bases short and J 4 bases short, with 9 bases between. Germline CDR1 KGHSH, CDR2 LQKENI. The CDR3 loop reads CASSPDRLTEAFF. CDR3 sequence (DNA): TGTGCCAGCTCACCCGACAGGCTCACTGAAGCTTTCTTT.

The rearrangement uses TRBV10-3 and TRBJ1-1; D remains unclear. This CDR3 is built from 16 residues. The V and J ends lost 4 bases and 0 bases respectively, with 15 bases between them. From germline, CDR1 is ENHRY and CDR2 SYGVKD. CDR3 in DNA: TGTGCCATCAGTGTTGCACGGACTTACTTGAACACTGAAGCTTTCTTT. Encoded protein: CAISVARTYLNTEAFF.

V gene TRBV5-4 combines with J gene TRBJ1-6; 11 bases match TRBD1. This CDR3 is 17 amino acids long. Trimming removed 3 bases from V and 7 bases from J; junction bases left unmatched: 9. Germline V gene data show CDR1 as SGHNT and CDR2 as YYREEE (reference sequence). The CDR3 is CASSSMDRGPGNSPLHF. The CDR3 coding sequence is TGTGCCAGCAGCTCTATGGACAGGGGGCCAGGGAATTCACCCCTCCACTTT.

CDR3 amino acids: CASSLNTGNTIYF. The CDR3 DNA follows: TGTGCCAGCAGTTTGAATACAGGAAACACCATATATTTT. This chain links TRBV12-3 or TRBV12-4 with TRBJ1-3; unclear D gene. Trimming shortened V by 3 bases and J by 4 bases, and 7 bases separated the two germline ends. The CDR3 has 13 residues.

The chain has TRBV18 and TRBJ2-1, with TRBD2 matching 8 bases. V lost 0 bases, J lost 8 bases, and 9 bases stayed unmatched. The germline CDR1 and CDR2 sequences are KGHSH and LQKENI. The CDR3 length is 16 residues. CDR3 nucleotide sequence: TGTGCCAGCTCACCACCGGGTATGGTAGCGGGGCATGAGCAGTTCTTC. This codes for CASSPPGMVAGHEQFF.

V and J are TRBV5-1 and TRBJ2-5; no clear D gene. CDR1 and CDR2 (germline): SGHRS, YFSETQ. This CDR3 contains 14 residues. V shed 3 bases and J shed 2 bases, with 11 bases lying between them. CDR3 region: CASSSPNRQETQYF. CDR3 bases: TGCGCCAGCAGCTCCCCCAACAGACAAGAGACCCAGTACTTC.

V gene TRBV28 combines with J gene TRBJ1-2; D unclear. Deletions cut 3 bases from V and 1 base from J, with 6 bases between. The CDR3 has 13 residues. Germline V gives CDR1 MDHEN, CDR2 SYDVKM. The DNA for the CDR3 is TGTGCCAGCAGTTTTCACATTAACTATGGCTACACCTTC. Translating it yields CASSFHINYGYTF.

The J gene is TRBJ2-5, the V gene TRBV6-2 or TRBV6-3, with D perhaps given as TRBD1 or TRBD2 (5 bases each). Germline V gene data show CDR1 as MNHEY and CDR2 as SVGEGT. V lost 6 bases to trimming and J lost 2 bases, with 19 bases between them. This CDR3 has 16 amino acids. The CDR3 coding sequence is TGTGCCAGCAGCCCTAGCTGGGCAGGGATGCAAGAGACCCAGTACTTC. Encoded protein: CASSPSWAGMQETQYF.

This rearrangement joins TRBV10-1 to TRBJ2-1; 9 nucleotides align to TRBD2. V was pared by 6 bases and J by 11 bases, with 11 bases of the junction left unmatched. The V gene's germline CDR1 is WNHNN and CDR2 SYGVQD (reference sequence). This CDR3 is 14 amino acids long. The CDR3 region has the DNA TGCGCCAGCAGCCAGCGGGGGGCCCGGGGGAAGCAGTTCTTC. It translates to CASSQRGARGKQFF.

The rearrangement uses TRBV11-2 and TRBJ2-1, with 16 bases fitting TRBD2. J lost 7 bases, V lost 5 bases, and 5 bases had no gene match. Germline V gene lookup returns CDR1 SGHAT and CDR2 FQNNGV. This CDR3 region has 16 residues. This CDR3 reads CASSPGLAGGQNEQFF. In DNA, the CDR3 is TGTGCCAGCAGCCCGGGACTAGCGGGGGGGCAGAATGAGCAGTTCTTC. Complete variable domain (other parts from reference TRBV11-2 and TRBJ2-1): EAGVAQSPRYKIIEKRQSVAFWCNPISGHATLYWYQQILGQGPKLLIQFQNNGVVDDSQLPKDRFSAERLKGVDSTLKIQPAKLEDSAVYLCASSPGLAGGQNEQFFGPGTRLTVL.

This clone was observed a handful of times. CDR3 coding DNA: TGTGCCAGTAGTATAGCTGGGACAGGGAACGGCTACACCTTC. This encodes CASSIAGTGNGYTF. The chain combines TRBV19 with TRBJ1-2; 9 bases fit TRBD1. The germline CDR1 and CDR2 sequences are LNHDA and SQIVND (reference sequence). The CDR3 length is 14 residues. Trimming removed 1 base from V and 8 bases from J; junction bases left unmatched: 5.

CDR3 DNA: TGTGCCTGGAGGGGACAGGGGGCGAAAGCTAACTATGGCTACACCTTC. Residues: CAWRGQGAKANYGYTF. J is TRBJ1-2 and V is TRBV30; 12 positions match TRBD1. From germline, CDR1 is GTSNPN and CDR2 SVGIG (reference sequence). The CDR3 length is 16 residues. The V segment lost 3 bases and the J segment 0 bases; nucleotides outside the gene matches: 5.

The CDR3 sequence is CASSPGTSGRSYNEQFF. The CDR3 DNA is TGTGCCAGCAGTCCCGGGACTAGCGGGAGATCGTACAATGAGCAGTTCTTC. The J gene is TRBJ2-1, the V gene TRBV11-3; 14 bases map to TRBD2. Trimming removed 6 bases from V and 4 bases from J; junction bases left unmatched: 8. This CDR3 is built from 17 residues. Germline values: CDR1 SGHNT, CDR2 YENEEA. Full variable domain (outside the CDR3, taken from reference TRBV11-3 and TRBJ2-1): EAGVVQSPRYKIIEKKQPVAFWCNPISGHNTLYWYLQNLGQGPELLIRYENEEAVDDSQLPKDRFSAERLKGVDSTLKIQPAELGDSAVYLCASSPGTSGRSYNEQFFGPGTRLTVL.